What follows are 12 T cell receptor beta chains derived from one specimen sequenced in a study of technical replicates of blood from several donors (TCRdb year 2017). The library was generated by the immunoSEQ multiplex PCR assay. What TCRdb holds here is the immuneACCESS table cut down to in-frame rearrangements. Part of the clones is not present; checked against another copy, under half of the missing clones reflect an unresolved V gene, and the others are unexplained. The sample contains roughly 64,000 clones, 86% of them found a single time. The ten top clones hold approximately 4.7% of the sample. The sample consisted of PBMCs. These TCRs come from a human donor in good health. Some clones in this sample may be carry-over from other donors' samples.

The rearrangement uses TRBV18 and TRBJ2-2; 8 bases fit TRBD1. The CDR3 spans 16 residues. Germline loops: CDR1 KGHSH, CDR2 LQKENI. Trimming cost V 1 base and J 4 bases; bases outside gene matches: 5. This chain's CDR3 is CASSPQDRVSTGELFF. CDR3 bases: TGTGCCAGCTCACCACAGGACAGGGTGAGCACCGGGGAGCTGTTTTTT.

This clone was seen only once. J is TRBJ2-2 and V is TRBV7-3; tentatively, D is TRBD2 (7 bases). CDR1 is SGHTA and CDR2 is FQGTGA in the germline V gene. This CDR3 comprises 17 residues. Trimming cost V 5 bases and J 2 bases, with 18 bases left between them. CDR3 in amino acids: CASSPRGGGKNTGELFF. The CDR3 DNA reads TGTGCCAGCAGCCCCCGGGGAGGGGGGAAAAACACCGGGGAGCTGTTTTTT.

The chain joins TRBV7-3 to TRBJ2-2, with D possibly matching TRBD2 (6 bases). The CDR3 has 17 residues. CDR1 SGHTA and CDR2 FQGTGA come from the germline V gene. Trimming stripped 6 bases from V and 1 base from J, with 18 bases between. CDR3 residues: CASSHTSGGGNTGELFF. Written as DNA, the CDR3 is TGTGCCAGCAGTCACACCTCCGGGGGAGGGAACACCGGGGAGCTGTTTTTT.

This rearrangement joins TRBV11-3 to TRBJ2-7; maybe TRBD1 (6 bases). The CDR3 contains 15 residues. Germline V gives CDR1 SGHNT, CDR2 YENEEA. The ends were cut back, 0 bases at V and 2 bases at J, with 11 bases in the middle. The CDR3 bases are TGTGCCAGCAGCTTAGAATCAGGGGTTGCCTACGAGCAGTACTTC. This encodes CASSLESGVAYEQYF.

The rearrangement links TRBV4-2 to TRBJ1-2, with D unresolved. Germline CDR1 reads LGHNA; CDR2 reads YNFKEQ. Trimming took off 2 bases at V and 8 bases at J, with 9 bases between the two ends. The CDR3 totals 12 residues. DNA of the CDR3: TGTGCCAGCAGCCAATCCGCCGGGGGCTACACCTTC. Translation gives CASSQSAGGYTF.

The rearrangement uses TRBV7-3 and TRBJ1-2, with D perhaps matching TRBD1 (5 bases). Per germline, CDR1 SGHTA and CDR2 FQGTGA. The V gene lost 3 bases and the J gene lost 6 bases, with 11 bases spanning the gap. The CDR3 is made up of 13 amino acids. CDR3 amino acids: CASSFKPGHGYTF. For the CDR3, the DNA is TGTGCCAGCAGCTTTAAACCAGGGCATGGCTACACCTTC.

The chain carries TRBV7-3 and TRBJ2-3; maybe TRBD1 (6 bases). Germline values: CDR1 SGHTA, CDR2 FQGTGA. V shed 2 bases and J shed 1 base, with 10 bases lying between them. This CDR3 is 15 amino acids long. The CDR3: CASSLLGGGTDTQYF. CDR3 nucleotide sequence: TGTGCCAGCAGCTTACTAGGGGGAGGCACAGATACGCAGTATTTT. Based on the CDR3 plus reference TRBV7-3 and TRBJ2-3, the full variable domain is GAGVSQTPSNKVTEKGKYVELRCDPISGHTALYWYRQSLGQGPEFLIYFQGTGAADDSGLPNDRFFAVRPEGSVSTLKIQRTERGDSAVYLCASSLLGGGTDTQYFGPGTRLTVL.

The CDR3: CATSMGQGDNQPQHF. CDR3 coding DNA: TGTGCCACCAGCATGGGACAGGGCGACAATCAGCCCCAGCATTTT. V is TRBV15 and J is TRBJ1-5; TRBD1 matches 9 bases. Germline CDR1 is LNHNV and CDR2 is YYDKDF (reference sequence). This CDR3 region has 15 residues. The junction had 4 bases not matched to a gene; V was cut back by 4 bases and J by 3 bases. Variable domain in full (rest from reference TRBV15 and TRBJ1-5): DAMVIQNPRYQVTQFGKPVTLSCSQTLNHNVMYWYQQKSSQAPKLLFHYYDKDFNNEADTPDNFQSRRPNTSFCFLDIRSPGLGDTAMYLCATSMGQGDNQPQHFGDGTRLSIL.

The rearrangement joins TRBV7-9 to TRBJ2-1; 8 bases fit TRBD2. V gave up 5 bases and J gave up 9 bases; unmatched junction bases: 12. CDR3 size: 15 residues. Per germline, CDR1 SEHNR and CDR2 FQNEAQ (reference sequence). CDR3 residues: CASSPPGGAFIEQFF. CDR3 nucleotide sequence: TGTGCCAGCAGCCCCCCGGGGGGGGCCTTTATTGAGCAGTTCTTC.

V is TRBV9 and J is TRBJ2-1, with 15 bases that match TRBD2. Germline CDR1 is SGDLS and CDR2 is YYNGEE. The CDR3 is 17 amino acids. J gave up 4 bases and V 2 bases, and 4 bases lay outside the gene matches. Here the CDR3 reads CASSVTGTSGRYNEQFF. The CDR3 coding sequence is TGTGCCAGCAGCGTTACCGGGACTAGCGGGAGGTACAATGAGCAGTTCTTC.

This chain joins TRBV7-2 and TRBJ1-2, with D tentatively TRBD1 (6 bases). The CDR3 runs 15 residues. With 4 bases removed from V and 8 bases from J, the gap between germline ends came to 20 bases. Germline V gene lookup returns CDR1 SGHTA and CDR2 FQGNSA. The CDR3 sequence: CASSSLPGGHGGYTF. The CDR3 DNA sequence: TGTGCCAGCAGCTCCCTCCCGGGGGGGCACGGGGGCTACACCTTC. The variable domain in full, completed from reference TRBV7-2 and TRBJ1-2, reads GAGVSQSPSNKVTEKGKDVELRCDPISGHTALYWYRQSLGQGLEFLIYFQGNSAPDKSGLPSDRFSAERTGGSVSTLTIQRTQQEDSAVYLCASSSLPGGHGGYTFGSGTRLTVV.

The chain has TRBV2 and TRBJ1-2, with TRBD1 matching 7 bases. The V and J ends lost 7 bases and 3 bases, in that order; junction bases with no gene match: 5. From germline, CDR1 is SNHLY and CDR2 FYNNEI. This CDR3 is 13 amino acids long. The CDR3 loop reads CASTEQGYYGYTF. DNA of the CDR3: TGTGCCAGCACCGAACAGGGGTACTATGGCTACACCTTC.